The rows below give T cell receptor beta chains drawn from one sample of a study of blood T cell repertoires in COVID-19. Repertoires were generated with immunoSEQ multiplex PCR, while TCRdb's copy carries only in-frame clones and drops some. In the table there are about 270,000 clones, more than 70% of which are singletons. Input material: peripheral blood. The receptors originated from an elderly man with acute or convalescent COVID-19. CDR3s include the opening cysteine and the closing phenylalanine or tryptophan. D genes are given only for firm matches. The size of a clone is reported for some rows only, either as once, few or many, or as a class for expanded clones.

D gene | clone size | J gene | V gene | CDR3 protein | CDR3 DNA
. | . | TRBJ2-3 | TRBV7-2 | CASSLVGVTDTQYF | TGTGCCAGCAGCTTAGTGGGCGTCACAGATACGCAGTATTTT
. | once | TRBJ1-6 | TRBV5-4 | CASSHTGDNSPLHF | TGTGCCAGCAGCCACACCGGGGATAATTCACCCCTCCACTTT
. | few | TRBJ2-5 | TRBV5-4 | CASSLESSAEETQYF | TGTGCCAGCAGCTTGGAGTCTAGCGCCGAAGAGACCCAGTACTTC
TRBD2 | . | TRBJ2-1 | TRBV5-4 | CASSSGTSGTHEQFF | TGTGCCAGCAGCTCCGGGACTAGCGGGACCCATGAGCAGTTCTTC
. | . | TRBJ1-1 | TRBV9 | CASSVVPRPTEAFF | TGTGCCAGCAGCGTAGTTCCCAGGCCCACTGAAGCTTTCTTT
TRBD1 | . | TRBJ2-1 | TRBV6-5 | CASRTPGQGYNEQFF | TGTGCCAGCAGAACGCCGGGACAGGGCTACAATGAGCAGTTCTTC
. | once | TRBJ2-2 | TRBV11-3 | CATARGGENTGELFF | TGTGCCACTGCCCGAGGGGGAGAGAACACCGGGGAGCTGTTTTTT
TRBD2 | . | TRBJ2-5 | TRBV19 | CASSIAGSGSLQETQYF | TGTGCCAGTAGTATCGCGGGTAGCGGGAGTCTTCAAGAGACCCAGTACTTC
. | . | TRBJ2-3 | TRBV19 | CASSIGGGADTQYF | TGTGCCAGTAGTATAGGCGGGGGCGCAGATACGCAGTATTTT
. | once | TRBJ1-6 | TRBV10-3 | CAISDGPGSNSPLHF | TGTGCCATCAGTGATGGCCCGGGGTCTAATTCACCCCTCCACTTT
. | . | TRBJ2-3 | TRBV7-2 | CASSPRLRWADTQYF | TGTGCCAGCAGCCCCCGACTTCGGTGGGCAGATACGCAGTATTTT
TRBD1 | . | TRBJ2-1 | TRBV28 | CASSLLSGTGGTDEQFF | TGTGCCAGCAGTTTACTGTCCGGGACAGGGGGTACGGATGAGCAGTTCTTC